This is a list of T cell receptor beta chains from one sample in a study of OX40 agonist ivuxolimab in advanced cancers. This table comes from immunoSEQ multiplex PCR, and its TCRdb copy is limited to in-frame clones, with some not included. The sample lists about 88,000 clones, roughly 89% occurring once. The sample here was CD4+ or CD8+ T cells sorted from blood, taken in a trial of the OX40 agonist ivuxolimab. The receptors were gathered from an adult with an advanced solid tumor such as melanoma, head and neck, liver or kidney cancer. Each CDR3 is given with its conserved first and last residue. D genes are given only for firm matches. Where a row states a size, it is once, few, many or the class of an expanded clone; other rows omit it.

abundance,v_gene,d_gene,j_gene,CDR3aa,CDR3nt
few,TRBV19,TRBD2,TRBJ2-7,CASSIGLGYEQYF,TGTGCCAGTAGTATCGGACTAGGATACGAGCAGTACTTC
-,TRBV15,-,TRBJ1-5,CATSRDDRSNQPQHF,TGTGCCACCAGCAGAGATGACAGGAGCAATCAGCCCCAGCATTTT
-,TRBV5-6,-,TRBJ2-7,CASSLAPGSYEQYF,TGTGCCAGCAGCTTGGCCCCAGGGTCCTACGAGCAGTACTTC
-,TRBV1,-,TRBJ1-3,CTSSHPGGRGWSGNTIYF,TGCACCAGCAGCCACCCAGGGGGCAGGGGGTGGTCTGGAAACACCATATATTTT
-,TRBV7-6,TRBD1,TRBJ1-1,CASSLEDRGLTEAFF,TGTGCCAGCAGCTTAGAAGACAGGGGGCTTACTGAAGCTTTCTTT
-,TRBV19,TRBD1,TRBJ1-4,CASSTHSGGTAEKLFF,TGTGCCAGTAGTACCCACTCAGGGGGGACAGCTGAAAAACTGTTTTTT
-,TRBV10-3,TRBD2,TRBJ2-3,CAISASGGTTDTQYF,TGTGCCATCAGTGCTAGCGGGGGAACTACAGATACGCAGTATTTT
-,TRBV21-1,-,TRBJ2-5,CASSKESRAGETQYF,TGTGCCAGCAGCAAAGAGAGCAGGGCGGGAGAGACCCAGTACTTC
-,TRBV4-1,TRBD1,TRBJ2-5,CASSQGPDRGGKQETQYF,TGCGCCAGCAGCCAAGGTCCGGACAGGGGCGGCAAACAAGAGACCCAGTACTTC
once,TRBV7-9,-,TRBJ1-2,CASSSTGLANYGYTF,TGTGCCAGCAGCTCTACAGGGCTTGCTAACTATGGCTACACCTTC
-,TRBV30,-,TRBJ1-5,CAWSAGQFNQPQHF,TGTGCCTGGAGCGCCGGACAGTTCAATCAGCCCCAGCATTTT
-,TRBV5-4,-,TRBJ2-7,CASRSTGTYEQYF,TGTGCCAGCAGATCTACAGGGACCTACGAGCAGTACTTC
-,TRBV30,-,TRBJ2-7,CAWTLHERDEQYF,TGTGCCTGGACCCTCCATGAGCGGGACGAGCAGTACTTC
-,TRBV29-1,TRBD2,TRBJ2-3,CSADGFWTSGITDTQYF,TGCAGCGCCGATGGGTTTTGGACTAGCGGGATAACAGATACGCAGTATTTT
-,TRBV10-1,-,TRBJ1-5,CASSESGPYSNQPQHF,TGCGCCAGCAGTGAGTCGGGACCGTATAGCAATCAGCCCCAGCATTTT